What follows are 4 T cell receptor beta chains derived from one specimen sequenced in a study of cytomegalovirus exposure and HLA in healthy donors. PCR was performed using 60 Vbeta and 13 Jbeta primers. Some clones are missing from TCRdb's copy, which holds only in-frame ones; the method was immunoSEQ multiplex PCR. The data hold more than 80,000 clones, with around three fifths observed a single time. The sequenced sample consisted of PBMCs. The origin of the receptors is a woman aged 40 to 50 in good health and CMV-seropositive.

The chain links TRBV5-1 to TRBJ2-3; 8 nucleotides align to TRBD1. CDR3 size: 15 residues. V trimming: 5 bases; J trimming: 2 bases; junction bases outside the gene matches: 7. Germline V lookup: CDR1 SGHRS, CDR2 YFSETQ. CDR3: CASSIGQGVTDTQYF. The CDR3, as DNA: TGCGCCAGCAGTATCGGACAGGGTGTCACAGATACGCAGTATTTT.

J is TRBJ2-4 and V is TRBV5-1, with 12 bases fitting TRBD2. Looked up from germline, CDR1 is SGHRS and CDR2 is YFSETQ. The CDR3 contains 17 residues. Trimming took 3 bases from V and 8 from J; bases not matched to a gene: 12. The CDR3 reads CASSYGGMTSGSDIQYF. The CDR3 coding sequence is TGCGCCAGCAGCTATGGGGGCATGACTAGCGGGAGTGACATTCAGTACTTC.

This clone was recorded a few times. The CDR3 sequence is CSVRISGTEYTGELFF. The CDR3 coding sequence is TGCAGCGTTCGTATCTCCGGGACAGAGTACACCGGGGAGCTGTTTTTT. The chain employs TRBV29-1 and TRBJ2-2, with 7 bases fitting TRBD1. The V and J ends lost 5 bases and 3 bases, in that order; junction bases with no gene match: 12. Germline V gene sequence: CDR1 SQVTM, CDR2 ANQGSEA. The CDR3 extends over 16 amino acids.

In this sample, this clone turned up a few times. The chain recombines TRBV5-4 with TRBJ2-5; 7 positions match TRBD2. Germline trimming cut 4 bases from V and 1 base from J; bases unmatched to any gene: 7. Germline loops: CDR1 SGHNT, CDR2 YYREEE (reference sequence). CDR3 length: 15 amino acids. The CDR3 region is CASSPPGGSQETQYF. The CDR3 nucleotides read TGTGCCAGCAGCCCCCCGGGCGGGAGCCAAGAGACCCAGTACTTC.